This TCR beta chain was captured by sequencing in a study of T cell responses to AZD1222 COVID-19 vaccine. A word on this clone: No antigen is known for it.

Trimming stripped 0 bases from V and 5 bases from J, with 10 bases between. The CDR3 totals 14 residues. Germline values: CDR1 MNHEY, CDR2 SVGAGI. General observations from the study: Only 5 or 6 individuals given AZD1222 were seropositive at baseline.

TCRdb's table, derived via immunoSEQ multiplex PCR, lists solely in-frame clones and lacks some. The table shows about 130,000 clones, with roughly 90% occurring only once. The genes are TRBV6-5 and TRBJ1-2; D not resolved. The TCR originated in an adult who received the AZD1222 COVID-19 vaccine. The starting material was peripheral blood, obtained 28 days after the second AZD1222 dose. CDR3 bases: TGTGCCAGCAGTTACTCGAACAGAAGATATGGCTACACCTTC. Amino acids: CASSYSNRRYGYTF.